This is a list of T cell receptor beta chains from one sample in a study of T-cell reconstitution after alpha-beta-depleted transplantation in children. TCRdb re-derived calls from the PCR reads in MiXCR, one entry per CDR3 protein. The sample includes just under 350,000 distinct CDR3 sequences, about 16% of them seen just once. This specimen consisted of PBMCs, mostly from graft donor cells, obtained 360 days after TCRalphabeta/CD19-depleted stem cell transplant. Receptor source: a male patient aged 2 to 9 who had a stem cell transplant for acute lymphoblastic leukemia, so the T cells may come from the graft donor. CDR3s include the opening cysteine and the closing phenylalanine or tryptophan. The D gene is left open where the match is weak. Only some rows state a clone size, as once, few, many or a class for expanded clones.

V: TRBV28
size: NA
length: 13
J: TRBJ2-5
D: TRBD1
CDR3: CASSPLDRETQYF
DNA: TGTGCCAGCAGTCCCTTGGACAGGGAGACCCAGTACTTC

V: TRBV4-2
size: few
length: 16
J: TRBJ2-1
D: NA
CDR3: CASSQDLRTSYNEQFF
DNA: TGTGCCAGCAGCCAAGATTTACGCACTTCCTACAATGAGCAGTTCTTC

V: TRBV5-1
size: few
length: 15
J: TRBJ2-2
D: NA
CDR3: CASSYPSTVTGELFF
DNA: TGCGCCAGCAGCTACCCCTCTACAGTCACCGGGGAGCTGTTTTTT

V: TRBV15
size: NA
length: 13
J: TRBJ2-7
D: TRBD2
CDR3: CATFTSGSHEQYF
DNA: TGTGCCACCTTTACTAGCGGGAGTCACGAGCAGTACTTC

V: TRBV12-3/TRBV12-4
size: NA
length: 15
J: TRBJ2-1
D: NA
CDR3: CASSFRSQGRNEQFF
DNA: TGTGCCAGCAGTTTCCGCTCCCAGGGGCGGAATGAGCAGTTCTTC

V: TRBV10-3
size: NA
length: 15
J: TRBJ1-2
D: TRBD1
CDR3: CAISDSTGVPYGYTF
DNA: TGTGCCATCAGTGATTCGACAGGGGTGCCCTATGGCTACACCTTC

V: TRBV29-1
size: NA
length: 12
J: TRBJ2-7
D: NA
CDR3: CSVGAWGYEQYF
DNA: TGCAGCGTTGGGGCGTGGGGCTACGAGCAGTACTTC

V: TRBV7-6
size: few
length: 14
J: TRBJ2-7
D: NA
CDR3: CASSPSRDTGLKYF
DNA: TGTGCCAGCAGCCCAAGTCGGGACACAGGGTTGAAGTACTTC

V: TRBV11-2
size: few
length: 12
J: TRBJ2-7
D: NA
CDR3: CASSPVDGEQYF
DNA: TGTGCCAGCAGTCCGGTGGATGGCGAGCAGTACTTC

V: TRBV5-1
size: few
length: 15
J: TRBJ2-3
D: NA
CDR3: CASRDPKQSTDTQYF
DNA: TGCGCCAGCAGGGACCCGAAACAGAGCACAGATACGCAGTATTTT

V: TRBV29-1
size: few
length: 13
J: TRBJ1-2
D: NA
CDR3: CSVASNSDYGYTF
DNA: TGCAGCGTTGCATCGAACAGTGACTATGGCTACACCTTC

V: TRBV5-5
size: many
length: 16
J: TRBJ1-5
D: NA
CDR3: CASSLMGGHSNQPQHF
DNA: TGTGCCAGCAGCTTAATGGGAGGGCATAGCAATCAGCCCCAGCATTTT

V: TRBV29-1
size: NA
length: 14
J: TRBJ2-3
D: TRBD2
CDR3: CSVPLLAGSDTQYF
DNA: TGCAGCGTTCCCTTGCTAGCGGGGTCAGATACGCAGTATTTT

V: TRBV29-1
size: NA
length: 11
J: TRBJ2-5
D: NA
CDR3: CSGIREETQYF
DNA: TGCAGCGGGATAAGGGAAGAGACCCAGTACTTC

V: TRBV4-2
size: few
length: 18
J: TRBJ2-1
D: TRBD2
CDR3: CASSQALGLAGRYNEQFF
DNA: TGTGCCAGCAGCCAAGCCCTCGGACTAGCGGGAAGATACAATGAGCAGTTCTTC

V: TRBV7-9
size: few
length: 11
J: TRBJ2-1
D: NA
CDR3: CASVLRGEQFF
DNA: TGTGCCAGCGTCCTCAGGGGTGAGCAGTTCTTC

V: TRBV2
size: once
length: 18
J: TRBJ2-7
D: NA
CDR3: CASSSRRGQSALGYEQYF
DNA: TGTGCCAGCAGTTCAAGACGAGGACAGAGCGCCCTAGGCTACGAGCAGTACTTC

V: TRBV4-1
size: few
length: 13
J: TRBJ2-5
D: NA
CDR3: CASSQGQRETQYF
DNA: TGCGCCAGCAGCCAAGGACAGAGAGAGACCCAGTACTTC

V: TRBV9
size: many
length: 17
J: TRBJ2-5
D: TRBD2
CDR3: CASSPGLAGAGQETQYF
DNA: TGTGCCAGCAGCCCGGGACTAGCGGGAGCGGGGCAAGAGACCCAGTACTTC